The sequence of this T cell receptor beta chain was determined in a study of control samples from healthy donors and cancer patients. The CDR3 covers 15 residues. Unmatched junction bases numbered 10, after V lost 4 bases and J lost 5 bases. Germline CDR1 is SGDLS and CDR2 is YYNGEE. Produced via immunoSEQ multiplex PCR; TCRdb's table is partial and in-frame only. The repertoire has around 80,000 clones, roughly 90% of them found once; the top ten carry under 7.5%. V is TRBV9 and J is TRBJ2-5; 8 positions match TRBD2. This clonotype originated in a woman aged 45-60 years in good health. Sequenced input: blood. The CDR3 loop reads CASSLRGGLFETQYF. The CDR3 DNA sequence: TGTGCCAGCAGCCTACGGGGGGGCCTTTTTGAGACCCAGTACTTC.